The 9 T cell receptor beta chains below were found in one sample sequenced in a study of blood T cell repertoires in COVID-19. TCRdb keeps only in-frame clones here, not all; method: immunoSEQ multiplex PCR. The sample consists of some 250,000 clones, 70% to 75% of them appearing once. The source material was peripheral blood. These receptors all stem from a woman aged 80 or over with acute or convalescent COVID-19.

This chain uses TRBV5-8 with TRBJ2-5; D is perhaps TRBD1 (6 bases). Germline CDR1 SGHTS, CDR2 YDEGEE. The CDR3 has 14 residues. Trimming pared 7 bases from V and 2 bases from J, leaving 15 bases between. The CDR3 DNA follows: TGTGCCAGCGGCAGGGGCCCAAATCAAGAGACCCAGTACTTC. Its protein is CASGRGPNQETQYF.

The chain combines TRBV21-1 with TRBJ2-1; TRBD2, the D gene given by the table, was not confirmed from the DNA. TRBV21-1 is listed as a pseudogene. This CDR3 contains 17 residues. The CDR3 coding sequence is TGTGCCAGCAGCGCACGGGACTCTCAACCCACACACAATGAGCAGTTCTTC. This sequence encodes CASSARDSQPTHNEQFF.

Points on this clone: Within the sample, other DNA sequences also encode this same CDR3. The CDR3 region has the DNA TGCAGCGTCCACAGGGGATTGAACACTGAAGCTTTCTTT. This sequence encodes CSVHRGLNTEAFF. V and J are TRBV29-1 and TRBJ1-1; TRBD1 aligns across 7 bases. Trimming at V came to 6 bases and at J to 0 bases, leaving 4 bases not matched to a gene. Per the germline V gene, CDR1 is SQVTM and CDR2 is ANQGSEA. The CDR3 has 13 amino acids.

The chain combines TRBV9 with TRBJ2-3, with 10 bases that match TRBD2. The CDR3 sequence is 15 residues long. Germline V gene data show CDR1 as SGDLS and CDR2 as YYNGEE. The V segment lost 7 bases and the J segment 1 base; nucleotides outside the gene matches: 6. In nucleotides, the CDR3 is TGTGCCAGCCGTACCGGACTAGCGGGCACAGATACGCAGTATTTT. Its protein is CASRTGLAGTDTQYF.

This clone was detected only a few times. The rearrangement joins TRBV6-5 to TRBJ2-3; D not resolved. Trimming stripped 6 bases from V and 2 bases from J, with 15 bases between. From germline, CDR1 is MNHEY and CDR2 SVGAGI. This CDR3 is built from 15 residues. CDR3: CASSHQSPPTDTQYF. DNA for the CDR3: TGTGCCAGCAGCCACCAGTCCCCACCCACAGATACGCAGTATTTT.

The rearrangement uses TRBV7-7 and TRBJ2-3; TRBD1 agrees at 9 bases. The CDR3 length is 14 residues. V gave up 7 bases and J gave up 5 bases; unmatched junction bases: 7. Germline values: CDR1 SSHAT, CDR2 FNYEAQ (reference sequence). The CDR3 sequence is CASNLQGAGDTQYF. The CDR3 DNA follows: TGTGCCAGCAATTTACAGGGGGCAGGAGATACGCAGTATTTT.

This clone was seen a handful of times. CDR3 bases: TGTGCCAGCTCACCTAACAGGGGGCCTTACGAGCAGTACTTC. This gives the protein CASSPNRGPYEQYF. This chain uses TRBV18 with TRBJ2-7; 9 positions agree with TRBD1. The germline CDR1 and CDR2 sequences are KGHSH and LQKENI. Losses at the gene ends were 3 bases for V and 4 bases for J; bases not matched to a gene: 4. The CDR3 length is 14 residues.

This sequence joins TRBV9 and TRBJ1-2; a possible D gene is TRBD1 (5 bases). Trimming removed 4 bases from V and 8 bases from J, with 15 bases in between. There are 13 residues in the CDR3. From germline, CDR1 is SGDLS and CDR2 YYNGEE. The CDR3 loop reads CASSPGNLWGYTF. The CDR3 DNA reads TGTGCCAGCAGCCCAGGGAATCTCTGGGGCTACACCTTC.

This clone was counted only a few times. This rearrangement joins TRBV5-1 to TRBJ1-2; weak D call: TRBD1 (6 bases). Germline V lookup: CDR1 SGHRS, CDR2 YFSETQ. Deletions cut 1 base from V and 2 bases from J, with 9 bases between. The CDR3 extends over 14 amino acids. The chain's CDR3 is CASSLWQGNYGYTF. CDR3 in DNA: TGCGCCAGCAGCTTGTGGCAGGGGAACTATGGCTACACCTTC.